A selection of T cell receptor beta chains follows, all from one sample in a study of pediatric ulcerative colitis. Measured with immunoSEQ multiplex PCR; TCRdb has only the in-frame clones, and not every one. The repertoire holds 60,000 or so clones, with over 70% as singletons. The sequenced sample consisted of blood. All receptors come from a boy between 10 and 17 years old with moderate ulcerative colitis. Both conserved end residues are part of each CDR3. D genes are given only for firm matches. Size values are once, few and many counts, or a class for expanded clones, and some rows have none.

>-|TRBJ1-1|TRBV9|-
CASSVKGKNTEAFF
>-|TRBJ1-2|TRBV7-2|-
CASSPGRRWDYGYTF
>-|TRBJ1-5|TRBV2|TRBD1
CASRGTVNSNQPQHF
>-|TRBJ1-2|TRBV4-3|TRBD1
CASSRRQGFDFYGYTF
>once|TRBJ2-7|TRBV5-6|-
CASSHTGYEQYF
>-|TRBJ2-1|TRBV13|-
CASSLIPQGSYNEQFF
>-|TRBJ1-2|TRBV5-6|-
CASSTDRIHYGYTF
>once|TRBJ2-4|TRBV7-9|-
CASSLASGIVLFDIQYF
>-|TRBJ1-2|TRBV5-6|-
CASSESGGRLGYTF
>few|TRBJ1-4|TRBV10-3|-
CATAPQANEKLFF
>-|TRBJ2-7|TRBV2|-
CASQSGGGPYEQYF
>-|TRBJ1-1|TRBV5-3|-
CARSTQGKSWTEAFF
>-|TRBJ2-5|TRBV7-8|-
CASTQLRAGRETQYF
>-|TRBJ1-2|TRBV11-2|TRBD1
CASSLETGKNHGYTF
>-|TRBJ2-3|TRBV4-1|TRBD2
CASSHRTSGTDTQYF
>-|TRBJ2-7|TRBV10-3|-
CAISSNSSYEQYF
>-|TRBJ2-2|TRBV14|-
CASSQEYYGELFF
>-|TRBJ2-7|TRBV28|TRBD1
CASRRQGRYEQYF
>-|TRBJ2-1|TRBV9|TRBD2
CASGWEGAPYNEQFF
>-|TRBJ1-5|TRBV25-1|-
CASSEAPFHQPQHF
>-|TRBJ2-1|TRBV4-1|-
CASSQVTGGDNEQFF
>-|TRBJ2-2|TRBV19|TRBD2
CASSMGGGARGTGELFF
>-|TRBJ2-5|TRBV27|TRBD2
CASSDFWTRETQYF